The 14 T cell receptor beta chains below were found in one sample sequenced in a study of monozygotic twins with inflammatory bowel disease. TCRdb re-called the 5' RACE reads and shows each CDR3 protein once, DNA omitted. The sample includes 350,000 to 400,000 distinct CDR3 sequences. Sequencing was carried out using blood. Receptors originate from a human donor with ulcerative colitis or Crohn's disease, or a healthy co-twin of an affected twin (not recorded which).

J is TRBJ2-3 and V is TRBV29-1. Germline V gives CDR1 SQVTM, CDR2 ANQGSEA. The CDR3 runs to 16 residues. CDR3 residues: CSVEDLDERSTDTQYF.

This chain connects TRBV20-1 to TRBJ2-7. Germline-derived CDR1 and CDR2 are DFQATT and SNEGSKA (reference sequence). The CDR3 has 15 amino acids. The CDR3 spells CSARDPRRSSYEQYF.

The rearrangement links TRBV5-4 to TRBJ2-5; TCRdb's D call of TRBD2 is untestable without DNA. Germline V gives CDR1 SGHNT, CDR2 YYREEE (reference sequence). The CDR3 loop spans 15 amino acids. Here the CDR3 reads CASSLVGTRKETQYF.

The V call is TRBV6-2 or TRBV6-3, the J call TRBJ2-2. Per germline, CDR1 MNHEY and CDR2 SVGEGT. CDR3 length: 16 residues. The CDR3 here is CASSYGLRRDTGELFF.

The V and J genes are TRBV7-2 and TRBJ1-2. The CDR3 covers 13 residues. Germline CDR1 reads SGHTA; CDR2 reads FQGNSA. CDR3 loop: CASSLKPTYGYTF.

This chain links TRBV5-1 with TRBJ2-1; TCRdb's D gene call, TRBD2, goes unchecked for lack of DNA. The CDR3 has 15 amino acids. The germline CDR1 and CDR2 sequences are SGHRS and YFSETQ. CDR3: CASSFGTSGNNEQFF.

This chain links TRBV27 with TRBJ1-6; absent DNA, TCRdb's TRBD1 call cannot be checked. This CDR3 contains 16 residues. Germline CDR1 and CDR2: MNHEY and SMNVEV (reference sequence). CDR3 residues: CASSSAGTGRWSPLHF.

The chain joins TRBV7-9 to TRBJ2-7; TCRdb reports TRBD2, a call that lacks DNA to check it against. There are 15 residues in the CDR3. Germline V gene data show CDR1 as SEHNR and CDR2 as FQNEAQ (reference sequence). The CDR3 loop is CASSLAAGGLHEQYF.

The rearrangement uses TRBV12-3 or TRBV12-4 and TRBJ2-7; as DNA is missing, the TRBD1 call by TCRdb cannot be tested. The CDR3 is 15 amino acids. CDR3 sequence reads: CASSLRGDGPYEQYF.

The rearrangement joins TRBV5-1 to TRBJ2-3; as DNA is missing, the TRBD1 call by TCRdb cannot be tested. CDR1 is SGHRS, CDR2 YFSETQ, per germline. The CDR3 runs 14 residues. CDR3 loop: CASTGTHLTDTQHF.

The chain joins TRBV7-2 to TRBJ2-1; TCRdb lists TRBD1, though no DNA is available to test this call. Per the germline V gene, CDR1 is SGHTA and CDR2 is FQGNSA. The CDR3 consists of 16 residues. The CDR3 sequence: CASSPLGGSSYNEQFF. Based on the CDR3 plus reference TRBV7-2 and TRBJ2-1, the full variable domain is GAGVSQSPSNKVTEKGKDVELRCDPISGHTALYWYRQSLGQGLEFLIYFQGNSAPDKSGLPSDRFSAERTGGSVSTLTIQRTQQEDSAVYLCASSPLGGSSYNEQFFGPGTRLTVL.

This chain joins TRBV7-2 and TRBJ1-2; TCRdb gives TRBD1 as the D gene, but with no DNA this cannot be confirmed. CDR1 and CDR2 from the germline V gene are SGHTA and FQGNSA. CDR3 length: 15 residues. The CDR3 spells CASSLNRGLIYGYTF.

V usage is TRBV5-1 and J usage is TRBJ2-3; there is no DNA to check the TCRdb D call of TRBD1. The CDR3 covers 18 residues. The germline V gene has CDR1 SGHRS and CDR2 YFSETQ. CDR3 protein: CASSSTRLRQEIGDTQYF.

The chain carries TRBV7-9 and TRBJ1-2; TCRdb's assignment of TRBD1 cannot be checked, as there is no DNA. CDR3 size: 14 residues. CDR1 and CDR2 from the germline V gene are SEHNR and FQNEAQ (reference sequence). This chain's CDR3 is CASSATGAADGYTF.